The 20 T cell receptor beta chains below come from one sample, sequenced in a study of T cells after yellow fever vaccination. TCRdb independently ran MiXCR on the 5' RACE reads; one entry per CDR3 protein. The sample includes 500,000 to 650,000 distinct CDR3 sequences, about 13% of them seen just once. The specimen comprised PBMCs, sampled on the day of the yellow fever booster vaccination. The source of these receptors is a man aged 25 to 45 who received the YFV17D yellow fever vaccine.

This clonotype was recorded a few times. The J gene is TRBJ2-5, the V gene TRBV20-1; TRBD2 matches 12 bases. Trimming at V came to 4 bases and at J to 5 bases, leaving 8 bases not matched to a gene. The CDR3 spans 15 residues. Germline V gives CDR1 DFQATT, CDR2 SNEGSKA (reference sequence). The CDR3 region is CSATTASGRDETQYF. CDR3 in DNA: TGCAGTGCTACAACTGCTAGCGGGAGGGACGAGACCCAGTACTTC.

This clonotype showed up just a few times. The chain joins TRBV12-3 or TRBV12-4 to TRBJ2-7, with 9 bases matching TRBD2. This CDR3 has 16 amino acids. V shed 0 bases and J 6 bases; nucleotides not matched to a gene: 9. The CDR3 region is CASSLATRREGFEQYF. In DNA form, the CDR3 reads TGTGCCAGCAGTTTAGCGACCAGGCGGGAGGGTTTCGAGCAGTACTTC.

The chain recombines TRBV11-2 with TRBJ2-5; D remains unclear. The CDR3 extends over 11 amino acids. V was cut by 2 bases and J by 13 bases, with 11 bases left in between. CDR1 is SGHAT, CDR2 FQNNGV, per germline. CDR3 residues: CASSLTQKMYF. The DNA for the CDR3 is TGTGCCAGCAGCTTAACTCAGAAAATGTACTTC.

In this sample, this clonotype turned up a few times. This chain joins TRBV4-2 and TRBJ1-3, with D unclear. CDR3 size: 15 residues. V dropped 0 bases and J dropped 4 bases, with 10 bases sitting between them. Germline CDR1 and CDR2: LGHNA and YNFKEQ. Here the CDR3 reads CASSQDRGQGNTIYF. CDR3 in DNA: TGTGCCAGCAGCCAAGATCGAGGTCAGGGAAACACCATATATTTT.

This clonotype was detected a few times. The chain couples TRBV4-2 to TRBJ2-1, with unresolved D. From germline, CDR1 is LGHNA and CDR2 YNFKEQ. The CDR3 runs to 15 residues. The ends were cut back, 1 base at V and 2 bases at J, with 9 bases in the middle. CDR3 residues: CASSQGHSAYNEQFF. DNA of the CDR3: TGTGCCAGCAGCCAAGGCCACAGCGCCTACAATGAGCAGTTCTTC.

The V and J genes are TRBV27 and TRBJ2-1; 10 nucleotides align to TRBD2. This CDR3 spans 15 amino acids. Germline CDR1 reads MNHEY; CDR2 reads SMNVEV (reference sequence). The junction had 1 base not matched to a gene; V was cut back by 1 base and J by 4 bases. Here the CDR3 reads CASSLFSGRYNEQFF. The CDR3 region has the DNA TGTGCCAGCAGTTTATTTAGCGGGAGGTACAATGAGCAGTTCTTC.

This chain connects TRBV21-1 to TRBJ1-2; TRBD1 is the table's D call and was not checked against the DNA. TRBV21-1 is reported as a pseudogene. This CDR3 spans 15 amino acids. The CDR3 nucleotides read TGTGCCAGCAGCAAGGGACAGGCCCTAGACTATGGCTACACCTTC. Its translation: CASSKGQALDYGYTF.

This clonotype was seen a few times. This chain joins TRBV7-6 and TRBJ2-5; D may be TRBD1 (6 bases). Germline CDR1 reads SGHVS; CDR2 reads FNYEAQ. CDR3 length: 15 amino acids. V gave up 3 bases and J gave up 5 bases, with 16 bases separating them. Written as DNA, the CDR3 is TGTGCCAGCAGCTTGCAGGGGTCGAAGAGCGAGACCCAGTACTTC. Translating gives CASSLQGSKSETQYF. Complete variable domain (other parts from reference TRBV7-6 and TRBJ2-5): GAGVSQSPRYKVTKRGQDVALRCDPISGHVSLYWYRQALGQGPEFLTYFNYEAQQDKSGLPNDRFSAERPEGSISTLTIQRTEQRDSAMYRCASSLQGSKSETQYFGPGTRLLVL.

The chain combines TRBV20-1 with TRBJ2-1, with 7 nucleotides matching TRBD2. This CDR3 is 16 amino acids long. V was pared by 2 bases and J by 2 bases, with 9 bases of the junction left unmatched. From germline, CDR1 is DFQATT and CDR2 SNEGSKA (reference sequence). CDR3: CSARSQRGEAYNEQFF. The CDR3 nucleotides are TGCAGTGCTAGATCACAGCGGGGAGAGGCCTACAATGAGCAGTTCTTC.

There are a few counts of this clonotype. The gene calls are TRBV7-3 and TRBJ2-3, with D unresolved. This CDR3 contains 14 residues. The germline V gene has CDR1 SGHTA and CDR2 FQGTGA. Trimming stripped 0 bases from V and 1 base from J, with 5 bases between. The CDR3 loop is CASSLTAGTDTQYF. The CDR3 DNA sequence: TGTGCCAGCAGCTTAACGGCAGGCACAGATACGCAGTATTTT.

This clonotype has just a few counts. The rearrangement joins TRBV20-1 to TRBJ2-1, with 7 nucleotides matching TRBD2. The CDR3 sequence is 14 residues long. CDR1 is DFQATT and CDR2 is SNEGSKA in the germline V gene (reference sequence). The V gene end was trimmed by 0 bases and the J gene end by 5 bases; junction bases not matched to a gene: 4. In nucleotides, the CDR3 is TGCAGTGCTAGAGATGGGCTAGCGGACAATGAGCAGTTCTTC. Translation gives CSARDGLADNEQFF.

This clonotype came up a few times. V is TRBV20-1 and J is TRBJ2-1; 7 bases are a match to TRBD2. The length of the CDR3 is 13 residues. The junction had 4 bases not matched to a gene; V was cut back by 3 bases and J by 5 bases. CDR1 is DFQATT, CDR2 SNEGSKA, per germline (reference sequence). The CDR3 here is CSARGDYNNEQFF. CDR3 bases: TGCAGTGCTAGGGGGGACTACAACAATGAGCAGTTCTTC.

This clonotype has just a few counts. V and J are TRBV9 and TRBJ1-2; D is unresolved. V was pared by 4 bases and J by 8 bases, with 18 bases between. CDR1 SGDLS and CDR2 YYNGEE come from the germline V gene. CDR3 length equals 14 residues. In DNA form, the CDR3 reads TGTGCCAGCAGCCCATCTAGTGTCGTTGGCGGCTACACCTTC. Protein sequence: CASSPSSVVGGYTF.

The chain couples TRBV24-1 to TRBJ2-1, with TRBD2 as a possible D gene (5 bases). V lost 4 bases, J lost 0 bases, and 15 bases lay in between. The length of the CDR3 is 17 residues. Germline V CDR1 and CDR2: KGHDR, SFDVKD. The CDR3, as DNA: TGTGCCACCAGTGACCCCTATACTAGAAGCTCCTACAATGAGCAGTTCTTC. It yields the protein CATSDPYTRSSYNEQFF.

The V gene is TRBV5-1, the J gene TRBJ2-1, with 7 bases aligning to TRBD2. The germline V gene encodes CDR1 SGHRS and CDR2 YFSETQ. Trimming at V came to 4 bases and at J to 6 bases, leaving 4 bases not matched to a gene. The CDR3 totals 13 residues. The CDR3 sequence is CASSIGTTNEQFF. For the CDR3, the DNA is TGCGCCAGCAGCATCGGGACTACCAATGAGCAGTTCTTC. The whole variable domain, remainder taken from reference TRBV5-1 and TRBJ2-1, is KAGVTQTPRYLIKTRGQQVTLSCSPISGHRSVSWYQQTPGQGLQFLFEYFSETQRNKGNFPGRFSGRQFSNSRSEMNVSTLELGDSALYLCASSIGTTNEQFFGPGTRLTVL.

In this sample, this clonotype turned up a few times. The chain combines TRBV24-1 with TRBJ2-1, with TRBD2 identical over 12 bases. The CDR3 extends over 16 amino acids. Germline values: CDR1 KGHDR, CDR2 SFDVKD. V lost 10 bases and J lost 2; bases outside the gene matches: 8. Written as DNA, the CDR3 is TGTGCCACTCCCGGACTAGCGGGATTGCCCTACAATGAGCAGTTCTTC. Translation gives CATPGLAGLPYNEQFF.

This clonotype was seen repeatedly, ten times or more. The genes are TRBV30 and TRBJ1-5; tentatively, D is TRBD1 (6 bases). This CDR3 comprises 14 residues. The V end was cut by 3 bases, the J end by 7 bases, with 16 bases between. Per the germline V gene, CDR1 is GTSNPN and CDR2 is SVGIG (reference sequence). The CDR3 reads CAWSGGPGAQPQHF. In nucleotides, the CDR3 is TGTGCCTGGAGCGGGGGCCCGGGGGCCCAGCCCCAGCATTTT.

CDR3 region: CAWSVLNSPNLSAFF. In DNA form, the CDR3 reads TGTGCCTGGAGTGTACTAAACTCCCCTAACCTCTCCGCTTTCTTT. V is TRBV30 and J is TRBJ1-1; D is uncertain. Trimming cost V 0 bases and J 11 bases, with 22 bases left between them. The CDR3 is 15 amino acids. Per germline, CDR1 GTSNPN and CDR2 SVGIG (reference sequence).

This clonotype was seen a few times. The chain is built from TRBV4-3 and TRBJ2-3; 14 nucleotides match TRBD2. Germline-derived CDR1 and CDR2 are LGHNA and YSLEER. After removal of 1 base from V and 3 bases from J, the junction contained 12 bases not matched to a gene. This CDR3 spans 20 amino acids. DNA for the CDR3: TGCGCCAGCAGCCAAGGAGTGACTAGCGGGAGGGCCGCTGGGACAGATACGCAGTATTTT. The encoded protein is CASSQGVTSGRAAGTDTQYF.

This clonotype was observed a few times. The CDR3 DNA reads as TGTGCCAGCAGCAAAACCCGGACAGGGCCTACAGATACGCAGTATTTT. Translation: CASSKTRTGPTDTQYF. The gene calls are TRBV21-1 and TRBJ2-3; whether TRBD1, the table's D call, matches the DNA was not checked. TRBV21-1 is termed a pseudogene. This CDR3 spans 16 amino acids.